This TCR beta chain was sequenced for a study of Graves' ophthalmopathy and Graves' hyperthyroidism. Amplification of the TCR beta CDR3 regions used RNA transcripts (as template). First-round RT-PCR with HTBI primers preceded a second-round multiplex PCR. TCRdb re-analysed the multiplex PCR reads in MiXCR, keeping a single row per CDR3 protein. The top ten hold 11% of the sample, which has roughly 1.1 million distinct CDR3 sequences, about 36% seen once. This clonotype was observed many times. The CDR3 has 13 amino acids. V lost 5 bases, J lost 4 bases, and 11 bases lay in between. The J gene is TRBJ1-2, the V gene TRBV12-3 or TRBV12-4; unclear D gene. Specimen: peripheral blood or thyroid tissue (not recorded which). The clonotype was recovered from an adult man with Graves' hyperthyroidism. The CDR3 DNA reads as TGTGCCAGCAGTCAATATCTGGGCTATGGCTACACCTTC. It translates to CASSQYLGYGYTF.